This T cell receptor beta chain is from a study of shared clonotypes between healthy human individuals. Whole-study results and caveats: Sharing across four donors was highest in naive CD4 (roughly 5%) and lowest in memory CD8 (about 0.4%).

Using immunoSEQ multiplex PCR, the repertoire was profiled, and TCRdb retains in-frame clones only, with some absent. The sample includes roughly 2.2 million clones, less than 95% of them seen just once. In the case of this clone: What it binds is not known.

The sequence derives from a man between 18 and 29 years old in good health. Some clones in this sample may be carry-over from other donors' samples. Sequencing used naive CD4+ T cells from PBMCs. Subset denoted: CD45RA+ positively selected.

CDR3 protein: CASRTPSSGANVLTF. CDR3 nucleotides: TGTGCCAGCCGGACCCCCTCATCTGGGGCCAACGTCCTGACTTTC. This chain links TRBV19 with TRBJ2-6; no clear D. Per germline, CDR1 LNHDA and CDR2 SQIVND (reference sequence). CDR3 length: 15 amino acids. The V gene lost 9 bases and the J gene lost 1 base, with 13 bases spanning the gap.